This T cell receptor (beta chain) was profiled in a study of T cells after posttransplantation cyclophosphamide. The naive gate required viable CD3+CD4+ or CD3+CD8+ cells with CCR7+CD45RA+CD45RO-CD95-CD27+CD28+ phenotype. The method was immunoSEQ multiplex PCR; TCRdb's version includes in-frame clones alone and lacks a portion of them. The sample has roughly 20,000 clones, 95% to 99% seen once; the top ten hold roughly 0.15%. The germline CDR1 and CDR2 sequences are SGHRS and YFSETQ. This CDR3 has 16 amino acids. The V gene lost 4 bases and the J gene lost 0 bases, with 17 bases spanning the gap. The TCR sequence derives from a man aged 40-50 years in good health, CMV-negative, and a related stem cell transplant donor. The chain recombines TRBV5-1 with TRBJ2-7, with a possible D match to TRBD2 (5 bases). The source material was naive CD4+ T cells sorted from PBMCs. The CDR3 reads CASSALEGGRSYEQYF. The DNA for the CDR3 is TGCGCCAGCAGCGCGCTCGAGGGCGGACGCTCCTACGAGCAGTACTTC.